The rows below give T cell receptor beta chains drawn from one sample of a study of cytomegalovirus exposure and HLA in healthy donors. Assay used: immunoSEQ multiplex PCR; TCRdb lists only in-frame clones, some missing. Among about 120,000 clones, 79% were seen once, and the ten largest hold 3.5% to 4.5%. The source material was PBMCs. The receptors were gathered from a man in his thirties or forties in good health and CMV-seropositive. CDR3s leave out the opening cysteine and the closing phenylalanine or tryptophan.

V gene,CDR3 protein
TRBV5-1,ASSLAGTAVSPLH
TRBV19,ASSWDRATGELF
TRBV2,ASILGSDTGTQY
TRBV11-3,ASSLRGTPDTEAF
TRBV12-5,ASGFSLAGGLDTGELF
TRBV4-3,ASSQDPTSGAYNEQF
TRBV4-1,ASSQGDIRGDYGYT
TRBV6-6,ASTQRVRPNQPQH
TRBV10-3,ATRTGLNTEAF
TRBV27,ASSRGRGETQY
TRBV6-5,ASSSGDWGQPQH
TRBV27,ASSVGLAGYPYEQY
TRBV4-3,ASSHSQGNQPQH
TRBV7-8,ASSPSTSGRTYEQY
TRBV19,ASAKEGRYEQY
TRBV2,ASRASGGLVYEQY
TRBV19,ATLEGSTEAF
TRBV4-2,ASSRQTSFVYEQY
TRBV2,ASSEIGQGPPEAF
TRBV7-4,ASSKGLAGGESSYEQY
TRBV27,ASSTHPGQGVYEQY
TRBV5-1,ASRAGTGDQPQH
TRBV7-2,ASSLKPGAETQY
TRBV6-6,ASNIQGHGQY
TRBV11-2,ASSGKSGSEQY
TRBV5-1,ASSWIPGQGETQY
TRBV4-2,ASSQAGQNQPQH
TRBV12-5,ASGLVLGLASNEQF